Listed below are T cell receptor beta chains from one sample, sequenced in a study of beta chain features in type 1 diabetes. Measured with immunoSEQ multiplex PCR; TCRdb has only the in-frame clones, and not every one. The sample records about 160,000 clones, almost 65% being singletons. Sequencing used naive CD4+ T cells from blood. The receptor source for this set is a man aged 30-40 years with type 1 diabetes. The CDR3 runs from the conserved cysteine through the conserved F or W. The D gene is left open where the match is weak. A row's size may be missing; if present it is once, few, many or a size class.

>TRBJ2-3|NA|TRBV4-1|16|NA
TGCGCCAGCAGCCAAGAGGGTAGCGGCAGCACAGATACGCAGTATTTT
CASSQEGSGSTDTQYF
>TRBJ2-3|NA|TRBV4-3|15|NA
TGCGCCAGCAGCCAAGATCGGGGGACCACAGATACGCAGTATTTT
CASSQDRGTTDTQYF
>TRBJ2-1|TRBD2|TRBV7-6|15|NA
TGTGCCAGCAGCTTACTAGCGGGGACTGCCCATGAGCAGTTCTTC
CASSLLAGTAHEQFF
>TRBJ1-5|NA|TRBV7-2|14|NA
TGTGCCAGCAGCATACAGGGAAGCAATCAGCCCCAGCATTTT
CASSIQGSNQPQHF
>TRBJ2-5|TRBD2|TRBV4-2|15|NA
TGTGCCAGCAGCCAACCGACTAGCGCCGTCGAGACCCAGTACTTC
CASSQPTSAVETQYF
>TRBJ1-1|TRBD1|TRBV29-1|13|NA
TGCAGCGGGACAGGGGTTGTGAACACTGAAGCTTTCTTT
CSGTGVVNTEAFF
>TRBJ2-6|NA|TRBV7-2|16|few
TGTGCCAGCAGCTCTACAGGGAGGGCCGGGGCCAACGTCCTGACTTTC
CASSSTGRAGANVLTF
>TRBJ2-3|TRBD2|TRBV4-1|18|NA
TGCGCCAGCAGCCAAGATCTGACTAGCGGGGGGGCCACAGATACGCAGTATTTT
CASSQDLTSGGATDTQYF
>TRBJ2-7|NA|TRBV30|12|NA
TGTGCCTGGGGACAGAGCTCCTACGAGCAGTACTTC
CAWGQSSYEQYF
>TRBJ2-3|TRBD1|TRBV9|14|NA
TGTGCCAGCAGCTTTCAGACAGGGCTGGATACGCAGTATTTT
CASSFQTGLDTQYF
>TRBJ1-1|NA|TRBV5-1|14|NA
TGCGCCAGCAGCGAAGGGACTCCCGGAACTGAAGCTTTCTTT
CASSEGTPGTEAFF
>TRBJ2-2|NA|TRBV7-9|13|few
TGTGCCAGCAGGCCCCAGAACACCGGGGAGCTGTTTTTT
CASRPQNTGELFF
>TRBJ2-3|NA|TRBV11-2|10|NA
TGTGCCAGCAGCACAGATACGCAGTATTTT
CASSTDTQYF
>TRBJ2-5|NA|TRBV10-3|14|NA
TGTGCCATCAGTGAGTGGGGTGGCGGAGAGACCCAGTACTTC
CAISEWGGGETQYF
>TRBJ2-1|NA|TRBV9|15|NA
TGTGCCAGCAGCTCCAGTTCGAGGGGTTACAATGAGCAGTTCTTC
CASSSSSRGYNEQFF
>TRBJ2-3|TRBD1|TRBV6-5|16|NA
TGTGCCAGCAGTTACTCTGGGACAGCTAGCACAGATACGCAGTATTTT
CASSYSGTASTDTQYF
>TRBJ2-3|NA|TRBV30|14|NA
TGTGCCTGGAGTCAAGACAGCCACACAGATACGCAGTATTTT
CAWSQDSHTDTQYF
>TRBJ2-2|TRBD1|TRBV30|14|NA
TGTGCCTCTCAGGGGACAGGTAACACCGGGGAGCTGTTTTTT
CASQGTGNTGELFF
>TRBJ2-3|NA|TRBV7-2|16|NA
TGTGCCAGCAGCAGCGGTCAGGGGAAGGGCACAGATACGCAGTATTTT
CASSSGQGKGTDTQYF
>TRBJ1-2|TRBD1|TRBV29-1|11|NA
TGCAGCGTTGCGGGGACAGGGGGAGCCACCTTC
CSVAGTGGATF
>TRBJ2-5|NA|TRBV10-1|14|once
TGCGCCAGCAGTGATTCAGGGGCGCAAGAGACCCAGTACTTC
CASSDSGAQETQYF
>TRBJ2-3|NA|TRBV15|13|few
TGTGCCACCAGCAGAGTCGGCACAGATACGCAGTATTTT
CATSRVGTDTQYF
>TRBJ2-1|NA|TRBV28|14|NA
TGTGCCAGCAGTTTAGGGGTCTCCTACAATGAGCAGTTCTTC
CASSLGVSYNEQFF
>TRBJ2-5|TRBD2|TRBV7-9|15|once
TGTGCCAGCAGCGACCTGCTAGCGGGGCCGCTTCTCCGGTACTTC
CASSDLLAGPLLRYF
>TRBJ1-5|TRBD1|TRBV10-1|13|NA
TGCGCCACTTCGACAGGGGTCAATCAGCCCCAGCATTTT
CATSTGVNQPQHF
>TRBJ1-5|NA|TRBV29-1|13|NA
TGCAGCGTTGGGCAGGGCCCCAATCAGCCCCAGCATTTT
CSVGQGPNQPQHF
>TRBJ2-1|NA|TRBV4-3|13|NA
TGCGCCAGCAGCCAAGACAGGGTGGGTGAGCAGTTCTTC
CASSQDRVGEQFF
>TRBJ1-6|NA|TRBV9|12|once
TGTGCCAGCAGCTTGATAGGTTCACCCCTCCACTTT
CASSLIGSPLHF
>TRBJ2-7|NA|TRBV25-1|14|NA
TGTGCCAGCAGGGGGGTATTTGGCTCCTACGAGCAGTACTTC
CASRGVFGSYEQYF
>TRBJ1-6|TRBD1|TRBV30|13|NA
TGTGCCTGGAGTAAAACAGGGGATTCACCCCTCCACTTT
CAWSKTGDSPLHF
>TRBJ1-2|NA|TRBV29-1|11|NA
TGCAGCGCACATTCGGTCTATGGCTACACCTTC
CSAHSVYGYTF
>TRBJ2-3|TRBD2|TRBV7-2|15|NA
TGTGCCAGCAGCTCCCTCGGGGGGGCCAGGGATACGCAGTATTTT
CASSSLGGARDTQYF
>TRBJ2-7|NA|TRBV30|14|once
TGTGCCTGGGAAGATGGGGGTTCATACTACGAGCAGTACTTC
CAWEDGGSYYEQYF
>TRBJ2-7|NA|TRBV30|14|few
TGTGCCTGGAGTGTAGACACGAGCTCCTACGAGCAGTACTTC
CAWSVDTSSYEQYF
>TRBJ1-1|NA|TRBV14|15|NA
TGTGCCAGCAGCCAAGTCGTAGTCGCGAACACTGAAGCTTTCTTT
CASSQVVVANTEAFF
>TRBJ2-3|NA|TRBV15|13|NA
TGTGCCACCAGCAGGGGCCCCCCAGATACGCAGTATTTT
CATSRGPPDTQYF
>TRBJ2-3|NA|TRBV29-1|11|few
TGCAGCGTTGTCTTGGCGGATACGCAGTATTTT
CSVVLADTQYF
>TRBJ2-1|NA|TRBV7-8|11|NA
TGTGCCAGCAGCCCACCGGGAACACAGTTCTTC
CASSPPGTQFF
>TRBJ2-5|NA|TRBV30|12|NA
TGTGCCTGTAGAGGACAGCAAGAGACCCAGTACTTC
CACRGQQETQYF
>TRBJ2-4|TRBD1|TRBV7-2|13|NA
TGTGCCAGCAGCTTAGCAGGGGGCAACATTCAGTACTTC
CASSLAGGNIQYF
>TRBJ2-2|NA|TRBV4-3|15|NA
TGCGCCAGCAGCCTCATCGACACCAACACCGGGGAGCTGTTTTTT
CASSLIDTNTGELFF
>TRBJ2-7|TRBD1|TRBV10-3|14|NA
TGTGCCATCAGTCTAGACAGGGACCGCTACGAGCAGTACTTC
CAISLDRDRYEQYF
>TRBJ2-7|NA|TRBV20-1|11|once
TGCAGTGCTAGAGGGGGCTACGAGCAGTACTTC
CSARGGYEQYF
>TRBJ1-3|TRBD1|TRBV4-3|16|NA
TGCGCCAGCAGCCTTCGGACAGGCAACTCTGGAAACACCATATATTTT
CASSLRTGNSGNTIYF
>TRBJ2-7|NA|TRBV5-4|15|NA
TGTGCCAGCAGTAAGGACTCCTCCTCCTCCTACGAGCAGTACTTC
CASSKDSSSSYEQYF
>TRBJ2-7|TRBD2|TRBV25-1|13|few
TGTGCCAGCAGTGAATTCGGGGGGAACGAGCAGTACTTC
CASSEFGGNEQYF